This T cell receptor (beta chain) was profiled in a study of T cell changes during pregnancy in multiple sclerosis. Germline CDR1 SGHRS, CDR2 YFSETQ. After removal of 0 bases from V and 1 base from J, the junction contained 3 bases not matched to a gene. This CDR3 region has 16 residues. Here immunoSEQ multiplex PCR was the method, and the copy in TCRdb shows in-frame clones only, minus some. The data hold about 42,000 clones, with approximately 91% observed a single time. The chain employs TRBV5-1 and TRBJ2-3; TRBD2 matches at 9 bases. The sample was CD4+ T cells from peripheral blood mononuclear cells, taken after pregnancy. The receptor's source is a female donor in good health, enrolled as a control in a pregnancy study. DNA for the CDR3: TGCGCCAGCAGCTTGGGCTCTAGCGGGGGCACAGATACGCAGTATTTT. Protein sequence: CASSLGSSGGTDTQYF.